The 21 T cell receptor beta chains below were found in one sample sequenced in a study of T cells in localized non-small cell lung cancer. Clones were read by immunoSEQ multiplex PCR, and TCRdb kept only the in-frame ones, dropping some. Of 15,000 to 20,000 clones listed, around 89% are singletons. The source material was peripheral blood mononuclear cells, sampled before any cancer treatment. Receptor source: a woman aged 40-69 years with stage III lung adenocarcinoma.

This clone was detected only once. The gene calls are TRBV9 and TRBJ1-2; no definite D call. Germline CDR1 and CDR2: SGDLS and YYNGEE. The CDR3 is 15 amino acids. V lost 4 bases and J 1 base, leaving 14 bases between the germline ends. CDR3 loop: CASSTDPQRNYGYTF. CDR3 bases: TGTGCCAGCAGCACCGACCCACAGCGTAACTATGGCTACACCTTC.

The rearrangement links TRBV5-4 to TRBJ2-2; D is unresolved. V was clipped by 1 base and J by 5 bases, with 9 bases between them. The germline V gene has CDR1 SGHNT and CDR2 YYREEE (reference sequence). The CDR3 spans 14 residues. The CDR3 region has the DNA TGTGCCAGCAGCTTGAGCCGTATGACCGGGGAGCTGTTTTTT. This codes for CASSLSRMTGELFF.

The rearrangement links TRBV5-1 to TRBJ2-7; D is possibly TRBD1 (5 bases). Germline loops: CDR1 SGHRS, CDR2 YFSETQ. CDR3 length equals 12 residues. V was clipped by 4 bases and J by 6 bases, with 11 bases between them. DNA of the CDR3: TGCGCCAGCAGCCGCCCCGACAGCGAGCAGTACTTC. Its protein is CASSRPDSEQYF.

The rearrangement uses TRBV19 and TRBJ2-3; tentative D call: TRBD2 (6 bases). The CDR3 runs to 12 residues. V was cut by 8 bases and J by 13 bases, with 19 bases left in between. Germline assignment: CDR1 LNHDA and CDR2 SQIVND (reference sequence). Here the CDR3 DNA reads TGTGCCAGTCGCGACAGCGGGCCCTCTGAGTATTTT. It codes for CASRDSGPSEYF.

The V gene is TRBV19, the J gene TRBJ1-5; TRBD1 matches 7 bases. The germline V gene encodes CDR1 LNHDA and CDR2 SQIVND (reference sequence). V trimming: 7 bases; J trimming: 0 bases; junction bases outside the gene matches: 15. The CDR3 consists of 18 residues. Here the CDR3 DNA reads TGTGCCAGTACAACCCAGGGACAGCTCATCTATAGCAATCAGCCCCAGCATTTT. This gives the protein CASTTQGQLIYSNQPQHF.

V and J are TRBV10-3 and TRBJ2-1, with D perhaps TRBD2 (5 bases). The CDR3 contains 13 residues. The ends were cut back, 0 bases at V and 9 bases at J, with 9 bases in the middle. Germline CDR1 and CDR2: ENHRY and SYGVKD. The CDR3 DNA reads TGTGCCATCAGTGAGTCCTCGGGGAGTGAGCAGTTCTTC. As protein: CAISESSGSEQFF.

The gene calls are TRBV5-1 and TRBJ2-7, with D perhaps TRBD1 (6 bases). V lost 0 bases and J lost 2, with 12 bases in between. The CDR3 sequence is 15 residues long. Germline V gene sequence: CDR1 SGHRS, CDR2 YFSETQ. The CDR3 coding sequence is TGCGCCAGCAGCTTGGCCGTTACAGGGACCTACGAGCAGTACTTC. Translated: CASSLAVTGTYEQYF.

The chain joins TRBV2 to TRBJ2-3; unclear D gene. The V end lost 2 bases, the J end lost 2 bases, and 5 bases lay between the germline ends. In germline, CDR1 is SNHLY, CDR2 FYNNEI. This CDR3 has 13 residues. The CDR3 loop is CASSEQFTDTQYF. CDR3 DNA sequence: TGTGCCAGCAGTGAACAGTTCACAGATACGCAGTATTTT.

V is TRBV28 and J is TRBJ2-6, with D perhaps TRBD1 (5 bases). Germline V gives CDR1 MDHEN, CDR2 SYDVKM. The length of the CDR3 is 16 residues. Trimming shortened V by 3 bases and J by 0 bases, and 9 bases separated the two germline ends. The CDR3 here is CASSLDISSGANVLTF. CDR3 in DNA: TGTGCCAGCAGTTTGGACATTTCCTCTGGGGCCAACGTCCTGACTTTC.

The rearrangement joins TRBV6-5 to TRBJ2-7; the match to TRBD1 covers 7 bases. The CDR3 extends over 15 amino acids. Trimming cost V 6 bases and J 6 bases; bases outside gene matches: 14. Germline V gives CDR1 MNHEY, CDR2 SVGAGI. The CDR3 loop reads CASSPYRGVRLEQYF. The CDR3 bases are TGTGCCAGCAGCCCCTACAGGGGAGTACGCCTCGAGCAGTACTTC.

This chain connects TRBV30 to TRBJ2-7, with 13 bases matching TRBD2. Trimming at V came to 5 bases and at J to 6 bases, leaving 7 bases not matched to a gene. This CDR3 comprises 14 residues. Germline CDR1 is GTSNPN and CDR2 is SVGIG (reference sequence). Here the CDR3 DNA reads TGTGCCTGGGAAACTAGCGGGAGGGCCCGCGAGCAGTACTTC. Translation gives CAWETSGRAREQYF.

The chain's CDR3 is CSARRGNTIYF. CDR3 in DNA: TGCAGTGCTAGACGGGGAAACACCATATATTTT. J is TRBJ1-3 and V is TRBV20-1, with D unclear. Germline CDR1 DFQATT, CDR2 SNEGSKA (reference sequence). There are 11 residues in the CDR3. V shed 2 bases and J shed 4 bases, with 3 bases lying between them.

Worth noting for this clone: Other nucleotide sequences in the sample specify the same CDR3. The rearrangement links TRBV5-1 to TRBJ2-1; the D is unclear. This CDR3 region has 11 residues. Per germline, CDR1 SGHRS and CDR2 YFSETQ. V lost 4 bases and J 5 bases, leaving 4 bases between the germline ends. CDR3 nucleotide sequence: TGCGCCAGCAGCCTGAACAATGAGCAGTTCTTC. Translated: CASSLNNEQFF.

This chain's CDR3 is CASRMSVETQYF. The CDR3 region has the DNA TGTGCCAGCAGGATGAGCGTGGAGACCCAGTACTTC. The chain uses TRBV2 and TRBJ2-5; no definite D call. This CDR3 spans 12 amino acids. The V end was cut by 6 bases, the J end by 5 bases, with 10 bases between. Germline loops: CDR1 SNHLY, CDR2 FYNNEI. Variable domain in full (rest from reference TRBV2 and TRBJ2-5): EPEVTQTPSHQVTQMGQEVILRCVPISNHLYFYWYRQILGQKVEFLVSFYNNEISEKSEIFDDQFSVERPDGSNFTLKIRSTKLEDSAMYFCASRMSVETQYFGPGTRLLVL.

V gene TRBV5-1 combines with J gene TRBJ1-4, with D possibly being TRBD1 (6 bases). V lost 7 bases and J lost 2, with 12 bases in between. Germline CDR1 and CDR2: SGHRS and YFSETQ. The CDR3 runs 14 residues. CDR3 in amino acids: CASRQGRTNEKLFF. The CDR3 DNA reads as TGCGCCAGCCGCCAGGGGCGGACTAATGAAAAACTGTTTTTT. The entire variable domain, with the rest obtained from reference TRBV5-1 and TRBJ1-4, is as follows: KAGVTQTPRYLIKTRGQQVTLSCSPISGHRSVSWYQQTPGQGLQFLFEYFSETQRNKGNFPGRFSGRQFSNSRSEMNVSTLELGDSALYLCASRQGRTNEKLFFGSGTQLSVL.

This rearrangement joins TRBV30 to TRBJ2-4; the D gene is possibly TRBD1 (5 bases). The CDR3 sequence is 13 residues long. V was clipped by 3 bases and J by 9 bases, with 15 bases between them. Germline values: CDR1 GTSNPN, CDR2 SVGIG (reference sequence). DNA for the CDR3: TGTGCCTGGAGGAGCGACAGTCACGCCATTCAGTACTTC. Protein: CAWRSDSHAIQYF.

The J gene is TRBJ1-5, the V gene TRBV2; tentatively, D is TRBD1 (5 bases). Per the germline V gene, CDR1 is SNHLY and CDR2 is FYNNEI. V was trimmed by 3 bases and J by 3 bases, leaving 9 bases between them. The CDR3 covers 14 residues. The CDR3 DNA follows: TGTGCCAGCAGTGACAGGGCCGACAATCAGCCCCAGCATTTT. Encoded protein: CASSDRADNQPQHF. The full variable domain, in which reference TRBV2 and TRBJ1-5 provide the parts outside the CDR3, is EPEVTQTPSHQVTQMGQEVILRCVPISNHLYFYWYRQILGQKVEFLVSFYNNEISEKSEIFDDQFSVERPDGSNFTLKIRSTKLEDSAMYFCASSDRADNQPQHFGDGTRLSIL.

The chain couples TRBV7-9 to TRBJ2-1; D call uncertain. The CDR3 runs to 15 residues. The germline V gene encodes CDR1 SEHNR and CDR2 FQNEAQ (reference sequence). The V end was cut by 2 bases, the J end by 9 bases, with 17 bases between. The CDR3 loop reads CASSLLLGQRAEQFF. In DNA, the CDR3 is TGTGCCAGCAGCTTACTGCTGGGCCAGCGTGCTGAGCAGTTCTTC.

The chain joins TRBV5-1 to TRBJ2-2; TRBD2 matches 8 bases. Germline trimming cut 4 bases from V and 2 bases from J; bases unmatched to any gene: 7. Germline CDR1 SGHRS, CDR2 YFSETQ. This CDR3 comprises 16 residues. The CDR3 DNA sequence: TGCGCCAGCAGCCGCATCGGGAGGGGTAACACCGGGGAGCTGTTTTTT. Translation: CASSRIGRGNTGELFF.

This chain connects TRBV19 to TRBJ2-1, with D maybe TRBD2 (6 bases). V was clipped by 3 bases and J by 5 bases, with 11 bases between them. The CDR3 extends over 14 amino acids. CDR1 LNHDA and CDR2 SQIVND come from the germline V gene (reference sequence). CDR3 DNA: TGTGCCAGTAGTATTGGGGCGGGAAACAATGAGCAGTTCTTC. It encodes CASSIGAGNNEQFF.

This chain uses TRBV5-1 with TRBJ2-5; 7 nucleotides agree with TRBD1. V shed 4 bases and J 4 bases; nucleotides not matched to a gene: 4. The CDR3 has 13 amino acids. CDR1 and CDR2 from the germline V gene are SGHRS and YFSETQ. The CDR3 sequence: CASSSQGVETQYF. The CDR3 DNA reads TGCGCCAGCAGCAGTCAGGGGGTAGAGACCCAGTACTTC.